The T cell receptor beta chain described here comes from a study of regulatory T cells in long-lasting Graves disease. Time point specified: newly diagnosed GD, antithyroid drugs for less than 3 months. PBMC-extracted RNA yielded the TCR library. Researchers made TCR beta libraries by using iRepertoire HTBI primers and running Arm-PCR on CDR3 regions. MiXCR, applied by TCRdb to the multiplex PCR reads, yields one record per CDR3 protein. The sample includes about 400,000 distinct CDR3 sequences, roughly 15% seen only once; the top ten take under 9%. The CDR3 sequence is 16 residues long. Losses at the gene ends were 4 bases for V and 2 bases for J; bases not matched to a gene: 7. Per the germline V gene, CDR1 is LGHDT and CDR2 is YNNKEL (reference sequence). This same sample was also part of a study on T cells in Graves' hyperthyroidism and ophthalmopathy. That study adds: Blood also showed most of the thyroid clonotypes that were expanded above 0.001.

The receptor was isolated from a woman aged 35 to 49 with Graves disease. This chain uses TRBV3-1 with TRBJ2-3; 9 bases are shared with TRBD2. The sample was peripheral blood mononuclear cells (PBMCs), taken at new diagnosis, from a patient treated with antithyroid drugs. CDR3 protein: CASSPTLAGFTDTQYF. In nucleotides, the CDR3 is TGTGCCAGCAGCCCGACCCTAGCGGGATTCACAGATACGCAGTATTTT.